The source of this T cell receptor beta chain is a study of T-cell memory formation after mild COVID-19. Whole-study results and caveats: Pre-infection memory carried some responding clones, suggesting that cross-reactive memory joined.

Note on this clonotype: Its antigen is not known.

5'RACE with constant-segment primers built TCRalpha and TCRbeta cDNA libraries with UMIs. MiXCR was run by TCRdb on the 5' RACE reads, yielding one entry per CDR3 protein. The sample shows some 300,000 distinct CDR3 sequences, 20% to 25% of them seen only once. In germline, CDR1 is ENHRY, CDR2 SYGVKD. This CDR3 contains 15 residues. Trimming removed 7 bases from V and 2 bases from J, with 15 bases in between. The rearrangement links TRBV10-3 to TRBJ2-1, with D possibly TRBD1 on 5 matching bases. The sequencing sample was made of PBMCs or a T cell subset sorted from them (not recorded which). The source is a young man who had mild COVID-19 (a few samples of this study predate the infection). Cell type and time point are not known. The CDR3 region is CAITPQVGPYNEQFF. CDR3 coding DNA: TGTGCCATCACCCCACAGGTTGGCCCCTACAATGAGCAGTTCTTC.